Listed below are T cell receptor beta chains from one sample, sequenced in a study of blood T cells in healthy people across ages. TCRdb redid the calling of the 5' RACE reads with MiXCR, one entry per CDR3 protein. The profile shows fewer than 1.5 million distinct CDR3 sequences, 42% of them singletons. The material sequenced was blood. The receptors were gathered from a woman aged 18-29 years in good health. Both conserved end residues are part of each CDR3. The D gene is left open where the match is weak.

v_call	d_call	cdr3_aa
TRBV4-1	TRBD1	CASSQGQANSYEQYF
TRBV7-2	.	CASSFQGSVQDTQYF
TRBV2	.	CASSEGVLRTNEQFF
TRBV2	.	CASAASRLTNTGELFF
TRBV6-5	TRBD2	CASSRTTSGRSNEQFF
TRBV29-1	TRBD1	CSVRLTGMIYEQYF
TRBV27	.	CASRRGSSGANVLTF
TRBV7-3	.	CASSTKSVGELFF
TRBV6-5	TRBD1	CASSYRRQGGSPLHF
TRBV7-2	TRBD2	CASSSVAGGFADTQYF
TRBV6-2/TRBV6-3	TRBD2	CASSPGGSSSYEQYF
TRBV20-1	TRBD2	CSAGADLAGRETQYF
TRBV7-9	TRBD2	CASSPEGLATQYF
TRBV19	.	CASSTQGSGWETQYF
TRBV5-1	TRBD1	CASSAGTASFYEQYF
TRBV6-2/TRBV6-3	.	CASSYSSSGRAQPQHF
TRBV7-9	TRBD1	CASSSGQGIREQYF
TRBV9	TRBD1	CASSVTGAGGNEQFF
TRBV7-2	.	CASSLAGTISYNEQFF
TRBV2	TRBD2	CATQGGRAATGELFF
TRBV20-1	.	CSAPLGSGAINEQFF
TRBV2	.	CASTYGTDTQYF
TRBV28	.	CASIRQAANYGYTF
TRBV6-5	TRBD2	CASRGAGGRVEQFF
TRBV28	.	CASTLRTEAFF
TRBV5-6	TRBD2	CASSLSATSGTYEQYF
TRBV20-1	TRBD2	CSARVTSGGFYEQYF
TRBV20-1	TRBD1	CSAWDRQETQYF
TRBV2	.	CASSLLDRYTEAFF
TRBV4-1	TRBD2	CASSLPRSGPSGLAKNIQYF
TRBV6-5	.	CASSPIEGGYEQYF
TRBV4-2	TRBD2	CASSPGDRAGVAYNEQFF
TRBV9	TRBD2	CASSAYWGLAGGSEQFF
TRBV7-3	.	CASSLTPEGYNEQFF
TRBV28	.	CASGRYSTDTQYF
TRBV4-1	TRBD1	CASSQANTGGYQETQYF
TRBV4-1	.	CASSLHRGNSGANVLTF
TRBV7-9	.	CASSFTGLRGKNIQYF
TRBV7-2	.	CASSLGGLLSYNEQYF
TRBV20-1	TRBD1	CSAGQGAQPQHF
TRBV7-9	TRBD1	CASSLGSGQGVQPQHF
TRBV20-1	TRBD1	CSARDPKGQGINEQYF
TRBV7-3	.	CASSPWAEKGHNEQYF
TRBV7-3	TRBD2	CASSSLAGVNTGELFF
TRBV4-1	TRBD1	CASSQVSTGGLYEKSSYNEQFF
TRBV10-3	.	CAISELERRGTGELFF
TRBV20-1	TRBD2	CSARGPGGPLDTQYF
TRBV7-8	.	CASSHNSGGEAYNEQFF
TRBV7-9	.	CASSLGVAREQFF
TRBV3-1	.	CASSLPRGGYTF
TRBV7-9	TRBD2	CASSHTSGATTYEQYF
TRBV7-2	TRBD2	CASSSSRASGGAYEQYF